Listed below are T cell receptor beta chains from one sample, sequenced in a study of lung T cells in sarcoidosis with Löfgren's syndrome. TCRdb passed the reads through MiXCR, listing each CDR3 protein once. The sample gives more than 50,000 distinct CDR3 sequences, 21% of which show up once; approximately 2.2% is in the top ten. Input material: CD4+ T cells from PBMCs. The receptors here all came from a human donor with sarcoidosis (Löfgren's syndrome or another form), or a control subject (not recorded which). The CDR3 runs from the conserved cysteine through the conserved F or W. D genes are given only for firm matches. Not every row has a clone size; where given, it reads once, few, many or a size class.

d_call,clone_size,j_call,v_call,cdr3_aa,cdr3_nt
-,many,TRBJ2-1,TRBV27,CASRTDSYNEQFF,TGTGCCAGCCGAACAGACTCCTACAATGAGCAGTTCTTC
TRBD2,-,TRBJ2-3,TRBV6-1,CASSGLAGGFGTGTQYF,TGTGCCAGCAGTGGACTAGCGGGGGGCTTTGGCACAGGTACGCAGTATTTT
-,many,TRBJ1-6,TRBV6-1,CASSLQGGINSPLHF,TGTGCCAGCAGCCTTCAGGGAGGGATTAATTCACCCCTCCACTTT
-,many,TRBJ1-5,TRBV28,CASSLTLGGNQPQHF,TGTGCCAGCAGTTTAACCCTCGGCGGGAATCAGCCCCAGCATTTT
-,many,TRBJ2-7,TRBV7-2,CASSLATHYEQYF,TGTGCCAGCAGCTTAGCGACTCACTACGAGCAGTACTTC
-,-,TRBJ2-7,TRBV4-1,CTSSQDRLTSSYEQYF,TGCACCAGCAGCCAAGATCGGTTAACGAGCTCCTACGAGCAGTACTTC
TRBD1,many,TRBJ1-5,TRBV28,CASRRTGRNQPQHF,TGTGCCAGCAGGCGGACAGGGCGGAATCAGCCCCAGCATTTT
TRBD1,-,TRBJ2-1,TRBV7-2,CASSPGTGVNEEFF,TGTGCCAGCAGCCCTGGGACAGGGGTCAACGAGGAGTTCTTC
-,many,TRBJ1-1,TRBV6-1,CASRPDTLNTEAFF,TGTGCCAGCAGACCGGACACATTGAACACTGAAGCTTTCTTT
-,many,TRBJ1-5,TRBV4-1,CASSQDPSGDLSNQPQHF,TGCGCCAGCAGCCAAGATCCGTCCGGGGACCTTAGCAATCAGCCCCAGCATTTT
TRBD2,few,TRBJ2-1,TRBV3-1,CASSPGTTFNEQFF,TGTGCCAGCAGCCCCGGGACTACCTTCAATGAGCAGTTCTTC
-,many,TRBJ1-6,TRBV20-1,CSARGGSGSPLHF,TGCAGTGCTCGAGGGGGAAGTGGGTCACCCCTCCACTTT
-,many,TRBJ1-2,TRBV24-1,CATRRRPNYGYTF,TGTGCCACCCGTCGGCGACCTAACTATGGCTACACCTTC
-,many,TRBJ1-6,TRBV28,CASSLRVFPLHF,TGTGCCAGCAGTTTACGTGTCTTCCCCCTCCACTTT
-,few,TRBJ2-4,TRBV3-1,CASSQAGPRDIQYF,TGTGCCAGCAGCCAAGCTGGCCCAAGGGACATTCAGTACTTC
-,many,TRBJ1-2,TRBV7-2,CASNPLGAATNYGYTF,TGTGCCAGCAACCCATTAGGGGCAGCTACTAACTATGGCTACACCTTC
TRBD2,many,TRBJ2-1,TRBV20-1,CSALSGRKTDEQFF,TGCAGTGCCCTGAGCGGGAGGAAGACAGATGAGCAGTTCTTC
-,many,TRBJ1-5,TRBV20-1,CSAGVGNQPQHF,TGCAGTGCTGGAGTGGGGAATCAGCCCCAGCATTTT
-,many,TRBJ1-2,TRBV7-2,CASSLALSMDYGYTF,TGTGCCAGCAGCTTAGCCCTTTCGATGGACTATGGCTACACCTTC